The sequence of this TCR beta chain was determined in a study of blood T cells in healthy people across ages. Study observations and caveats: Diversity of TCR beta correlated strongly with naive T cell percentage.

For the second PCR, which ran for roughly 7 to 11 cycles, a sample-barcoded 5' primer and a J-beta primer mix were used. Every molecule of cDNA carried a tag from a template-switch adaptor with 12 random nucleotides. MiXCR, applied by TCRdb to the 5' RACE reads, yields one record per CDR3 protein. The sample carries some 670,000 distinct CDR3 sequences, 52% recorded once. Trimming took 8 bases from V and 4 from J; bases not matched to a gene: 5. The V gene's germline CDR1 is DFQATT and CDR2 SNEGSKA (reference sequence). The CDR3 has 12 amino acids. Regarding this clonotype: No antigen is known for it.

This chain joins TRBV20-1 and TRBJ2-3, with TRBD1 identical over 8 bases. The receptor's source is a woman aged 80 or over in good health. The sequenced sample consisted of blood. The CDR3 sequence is CSLQGGADTQYF. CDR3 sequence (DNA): TGCAGTCTACAGGGGGGAGCAGATACGCAGTATTTT.